Below, 25 T cell receptor beta chains from the same sample are listed, as sequenced in a study of T cell repertoires in cytomegalovirus infection. TCRdb re-called the reads with MiXCR, one entry per CDR3 protein. The sample consists of approximately 250,000 distinct CDR3 sequences, around 6.2% of them appearing once. Material: PBMCs. These receptors were collected from a human donor in good health (CMV status not recorded). Some clones in this sample may be carry-over from other donors' samples.

In this sample, this clonotype turned up many times. This chain uses TRBV7-9 with TRBJ1-4, with D perhaps TRBD1 (5 bases). V shed 5 bases and J shed 8 bases, with 18 bases lying between them. This CDR3 has 15 amino acids. Germline-derived CDR1 and CDR2 are SEHNR and FQNEAQ (reference sequence). The CDR3 spells CASSPGTVKKEKLFF. Written as DNA, the CDR3 is TGTGCCAGCAGCCCCGGGACGGTCAAAAAGGAAAAACTGTTTTTT.

CDR3 sequence reads: CASSPPERVTEAFF. The CDR3 DNA sequence: TGTGCCAGCTCACCACCCGAAAGGGTTACTGAAGCTTTCTTT. The V gene is TRBV18, the J gene TRBJ1-1; D gene ambiguous. V lost 0 bases to trimming and J lost 5 bases, with 10 bases between them. The CDR3 spans 14 residues. The V gene's germline CDR1 is KGHSH and CDR2 LQKENI.

This clonotype has at least ten counts. The V gene is TRBV7-8, the J gene TRBJ1-2; no reliable D call. From germline, CDR1 is SGHVS and CDR2 FQNEAQ. Trimming removed 0 bases from V and 5 bases from J, with 10 bases in between. The CDR3 totals 14 residues. The CDR3 reads CASSLARSGYGYTF. Here the CDR3 DNA reads TGTGCCAGCAGCTTAGCGCGGTCAGGATATGGCTACACCTTC.

This clonotype was observed at least ten times. V is TRBV7-6 and J is TRBJ1-5, with D perhaps TRBD1 (5 bases). The CDR3 spans 13 residues. V dropped 3 bases and J dropped 7 bases, with 10 bases sitting between them. Germline loops: CDR1 SGHVS, CDR2 FNYEAQ. CDR3 region: CASSLGRGQPQHF. The CDR3 bases are TGTGCCAGCAGCTTGGGAAGGGGACAGCCCCAGCATTTT.

In this sample, this clonotype turned up many times. This chain joins TRBV7-9 and TRBJ2-3, with TRBD2 as a possible D gene (6 bases). V lost 4 bases and J lost 2, with 13 bases in between. This CDR3 comprises 15 residues. Germline CDR1 SEHNR, CDR2 FQNEAQ (reference sequence). Written as DNA, the CDR3 is TGTGCCAGCAGCTGGGACTTAGCTACCACAGATACGCAGTATTTT. It yields the protein CASSWDLATTDTQYF.

This clonotype was picked up many times. The CDR3 loop is CASSLVGYSPLHF. The CDR3 DNA follows: TGTGCCAGCAGCTTAGTAGGTTATTCACCCCTCCACTTT. The V call is TRBV7-2, the J call TRBJ1-6; D is unclear. The CDR3 extends over 13 amino acids. Germline values: CDR1 SGHTA, CDR2 FQGNSA. V lost 1 base to trimming and J lost 8 bases, with 6 bases between them.

This clonotype came up many times. The chain combines TRBV11-2 with TRBJ2-1; D assignment may be TRBD1 or TRBD2 (5 bases each). The CDR3 consists of 16 residues. Germline loops: CDR1 SGHAT, CDR2 FQNNGV. The V and J ends lost 0 bases and 2 bases respectively, with 11 bases between them. CDR3 region: CASSLEGESPYNEQFF. As DNA, the CDR3 is TGTGCCAGCAGCTTAGAGGGGGAATCTCCCTACAATGAGCAGTTCTTC.

This clonotype was seen ten or more times. V gene TRBV12-5 combines with J gene TRBJ1-1, with TRBD1 matching 9 bases. With 2 bases clipped from V and 3 bases from J, the junction kept 4 bases outside the gene matches. Germline lookup yields CDR1 LGHNT and CDR2 FRNRAP. CDR3 size: 15 residues. The CDR3 sequence is CASGLTGGEYTEAFF. For the CDR3, the DNA is TGTGCTAGTGGTTTGACAGGGGGCGAGTACACTGAAGCTTTCTTT.

The chain recombines TRBV28 with TRBJ2-1; 8 bases are a match to TRBD2. Losses at the gene ends were 3 bases for V and 7 bases for J; bases not matched to a gene: 11. Germline-derived CDR1 and CDR2 are MDHEN and SYDVKM. The CDR3 sequence is 16 residues long. CDR3 sequence reads: CASSFFTGGPKNEQFF. DNA of the CDR3: TGTGCCAGCAGTTTTTTCACGGGGGGGCCGAAAAATGAGCAGTTCTTC.

This clonotype was counted at least ten times. The chain uses TRBV19 and TRBJ2-5; TRBD1 agrees at 8 bases. Germline V gene sequence: CDR1 LNHDA, CDR2 SQIVND (reference sequence). The CDR3 length is 15 residues. V lost 7 bases and J lost 2; bases outside the gene matches: 9. In DNA, the CDR3 is TGTGCCAGTACCGATAGGACAGGGTTACAAGAGACCCAGTACTTC. Protein sequence: CASTDRTGLQETQYF.

There are many counts of this clonotype. The chain recombines TRBV3-1 with TRBJ2-3; D could derive from TRBD1 or TRBD2 (5 bases each). CDR1 LGHDT and CDR2 YNNKEL come from the germline V gene (reference sequence). The CDR3 totals 16 residues. The V end lost 0 bases, the J end lost 0 bases, and 10 bases lay between the germline ends. CDR3 bases: TGTGCCAGCAGCCAAGATATCTGGGGGAGCACAGATACGCAGTATTTT. Translating gives CASSQDIWGSTDTQYF.

This clonotype was seen at least ten times. V and J are TRBV20-1 and TRBJ1-2; 8 nucleotides agree with TRBD1. The CDR3 has 15 amino acids. Germline trimming cut 1 base from V and 5 bases from J; bases unmatched to any gene: 9. CDR1 DFQATT and CDR2 SNEGSKA come from the germline V gene (reference sequence). The CDR3 here is CSARVSGTGSYGYTF. In nucleotides, the CDR3 is TGCAGTGCTAGAGTCTCCGGGACAGGCAGTTATGGCTACACCTTC.

This clonotype was observed at least ten times. The chain employs TRBV20-1 and TRBJ1-2; a possible D gene is TRBD1 (6 bases). This CDR3 comprises 12 residues. Germline V lookup: CDR1 DFQATT, CDR2 SNEGSKA (reference sequence). Trimming cost V 1 base and J 6 bases, with 9 bases left between them. CDR3 sequence reads: CSARGSGDGYTF. In DNA, the CDR3 is TGCAGTGCTAGAGGCTCAGGGGATGGCTACACCTTC.

This clonotype was picked up one time. The J gene is TRBJ1-5, the V gene TRBV28; no reliable D call. There are 12 residues in the CDR3. Germline V gene sequence: CDR1 MDHEN, CDR2 SYDVKM. V was pared by 2 bases and J by 9 bases, with 8 bases between. The CDR3 coding sequence is TGTGCCAGCAGTTTAAGGACGCCGCCCCAGCATTTT. Translated: CASSLRTPPQHF.

This clonotype was counted ten times or more. The chain couples TRBV7-2 to TRBJ1-2, with 7 bases identical to TRBD1. This CDR3 comprises 18 residues. Per germline, CDR1 SGHTA and CDR2 FQGNSA. Losses at the gene ends were 5 bases for V and 2 bases for J; bases not matched to a gene: 17. The CDR3 DNA follows: TGTGCCAGCAGCCCCGGGACAGAGGGGAGGGGTTTCAACTATGGCTACACCTTC. This gives the protein CASSPGTEGRGFNYGYTF.

This clonotype was recorded many times. The gene calls are TRBV20-1 and TRBJ2-2, with 9 bases that match TRBD1. The CDR3 has 15 residues. V dropped 0 bases and J dropped 6; count of bases not matched to a gene: 5. Germline V gene sequence: CDR1 DFQATT, CDR2 SNEGSKA (reference sequence). DNA for the CDR3: TGCAGTGCTAGAGAGGACAGGGGTTGGGCCGGGGAGCTGTTTTTT. It translates to CSAREDRGWAGELFF.

Ten or more counts support this clonotype. The chain joins TRBV7-2 to TRBJ2-5; D remains unclear. CDR1 and CDR2 from the germline V gene are SGHTA and FQGNSA. The CDR3 is 14 residues long. V was cut by 5 bases and J by 0 bases, with 10 bases left in between. In DNA form, the CDR3 reads TGTGCCAGCAGCCTTTCAGTGTACCAAGAGACCCAGTACTTC. Translating it yields CASSLSVYQETQYF.

This chain links TRBV5-1 with TRBJ2-3; D remains unclear. Germline V gene data show CDR1 as SGHRS and CDR2 as YFSETQ. Trimming removed 1 base from V and 1 base from J, with 10 bases in between. The CDR3 runs to 15 residues. The CDR3 sequence is CASSLTVARTDTQYF. The CDR3 bases are TGCGCCAGCAGCTTGACTGTGGCACGCACAGATACGCAGTATTTT.

This clonotype was detected ten times or more. V usage is TRBV7-2 and J usage is TRBJ2-2; 8 positions agree with TRBD1. Losses at the gene ends were 4 bases for V and 4 bases for J; bases not matched to a gene: 5. Germline-derived CDR1 and CDR2 are SGHTA and FQGNSA. This CDR3 has 15 amino acids. The CDR3 loop is CASSSRTGTTGELFF. CDR3 DNA: TGTGCCAGCAGCTCTCGGACAGGGACCACCGGGGAGCTGTTTTTT.

This clonotype was seen repeatedly, ten times or more. The V call is TRBV20-1, the J call TRBJ1-2, with D possibly TRBD1 on 5 matching bases. V was clipped by 6 bases and J by 4 bases, with 15 bases between them. The germline V gene has CDR1 DFQATT and CDR2 SNEGSKA (reference sequence). The CDR3 runs to 13 residues. CDR3 in DNA: TGCAGTGCCGCTCAGCGGGGGATCTATGGCTACACCTTC. Amino acid sequence: CSAAQRGIYGYTF.

This clonotype appeared many times. V and J are TRBV5-6 and TRBJ1-1; no clear D. The germline V gene has CDR1 SGHDT and CDR2 YYEEEE. V was trimmed by 0 bases and J by 1 base, leaving 7 bases between them. The CDR3 contains 14 residues. CDR3 nucleotides: TGTGCCAGCAGCTTGGCTCAGAGGAACACTGAAGCTTTCTTT. It codes for CASSLAQRNTEAFF.

This clonotype is classed as medium-sized (0.01 to 0.1%). CDR3 nucleotides: TGTGCCAGCAGCGCGCGGACCGGGGCGCACCATACAACTTTCTTT. This gives the protein CASSARTGAHHTTFF. The chain employs TRBV7-9 and TRBJ1-1, with TRBD1 as a possible D gene (5 bases). This CDR3 is built from 15 residues. The V end lost 5 bases, the J end lost 12 bases, and 25 bases lay between the germline ends. The germline V gene encodes CDR1 SEHNR and CDR2 FQNEAQ (reference sequence).

There are many counts of this clonotype. The CDR3: CASTRPDIGLYEQYF. The DNA for the CDR3 is TGTGCCAGCACCCGCCCCGACATCGGGCTCTACGAGCAGTACTTC. This chain connects TRBV2 to TRBJ2-7; D uncertain. The V gene's germline CDR1 is SNHLY and CDR2 FYNNEI. The CDR3 runs 15 residues. The germline V and J ends were trimmed by 7 bases and 3 bases, with 19 bases remaining between them.

There are many counts of this clonotype. The gene calls are TRBV7-2 and TRBJ1-2, with 12 positions matching TRBD1. The germline gives CDR1 SGHTA, CDR2 FQGNSA. V shed 5 bases and J 7 bases; nucleotides not matched to a gene: 5. The CDR3 extends over 14 amino acids. CDR3 DNA: TGTGCCAGCAGCCGGGACAGGGGGCTTGGTGGCTACACCTTC. Its translation: CASSRDRGLGGYTF.

This clonotype was picked up many times. The chain is built from TRBV20-1 and TRBJ1-1, with 9 bases lining up with TRBD1. CDR1 is DFQATT and CDR2 is SNEGSKA in the germline V gene (reference sequence). J lost 5 bases, V lost 2 bases, and 12 bases had no gene match. CDR3 length: 16 residues. The CDR3 loop is CSARSLDRGRGTEAFF. Here the CDR3 DNA reads TGCAGTGCTAGATCCTTGGACAGGGGTCGGGGAACTGAAGCTTTCTTT.